The source of this T cell receptor (beta chain) is a study of blood T cell repertoires in COVID-19. Study in general: The United States, Italy and Spain supplied acute and convalescent COVID-19 samples.

The table came from immunoSEQ multiplex PCR; TCRdb's copy has only in-frame clones and leaves some out. The sample carries under 65,000 clones, about 86% recorded once. The germline V gene has CDR1 SEHNR and CDR2 FQNEAQ (reference sequence). This CDR3 has 11 amino acids. Trimming stripped 4 bases from V and 5 bases from J, with 5 bases between. The specimen sequenced was peripheral blood. The chain is built from TRBV7-9 and TRBJ2-5; D unresolved. The clonotype originates from a woman aged 60 to 75 with COVID-19, enrolled during active disease. CDR3 sequence: CASSSGETQYF. The CDR3 DNA is TGTGCCAGCAGCTCCGGGGAGACCCAGTACTTC.